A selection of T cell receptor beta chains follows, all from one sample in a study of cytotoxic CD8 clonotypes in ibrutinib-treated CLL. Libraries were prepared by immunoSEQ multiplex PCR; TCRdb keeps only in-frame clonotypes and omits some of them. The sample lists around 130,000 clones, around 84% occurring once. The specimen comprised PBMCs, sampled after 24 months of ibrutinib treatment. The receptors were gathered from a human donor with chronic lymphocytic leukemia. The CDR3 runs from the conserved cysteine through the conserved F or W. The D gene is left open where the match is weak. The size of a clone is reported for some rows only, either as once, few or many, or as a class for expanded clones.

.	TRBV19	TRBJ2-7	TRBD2	CASSMGGASYEQYF	TGTGCCAGTAGTATGGGAGGGGCCAGCTACGAGCAGTACTTC
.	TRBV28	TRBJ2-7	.	CASSYPPLYEQYF	TGTGCCAGCAGTTATCCCCCCCTCTACGAGCAGTACTTC
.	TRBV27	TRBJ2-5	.	CASSSGSGQETQYF	TGTGCCAGCAGTTCAGGGTCAGGGCAAGAGACCCAGTACTTC
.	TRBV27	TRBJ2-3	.	CASSNPLDTQYF	TGTGCCAGCAGTAATCCCCTGGATACGCAGTATTTT
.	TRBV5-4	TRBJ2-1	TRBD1	CASSQPPGTGASGEQFF	TGTGCCAGCAGCCAACCACCCGGGACAGGTGCTTCAGGGGAGCAGTTCTTC
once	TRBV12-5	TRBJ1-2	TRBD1	CASGLHTGARLYGYTF	TGTGCTAGTGGTTTGCACACAGGGGCACGGCTCTATGGCTACACCTTC
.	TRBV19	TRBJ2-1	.	CASTTGGGSNEQFF	TGTGCCAGCACAACCGGAGGGGGCTCCAATGAGCAGTTCTTC
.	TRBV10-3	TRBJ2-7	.	CAISEGTGTYEQYF	TGTGCCATCAGTGAGGGGACCGGGACATACGAGCAGTACTTC
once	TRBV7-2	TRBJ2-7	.	CASSPAPDTYYEQYF	TGTGCCAGCAGCCCCGCTCCGGACACCTACTACGAGCAGTACTTC
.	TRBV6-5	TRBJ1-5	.	CASRTRAYSNQPQHF	TGTGCCAGCAGAACCAGGGCTTATAGCAATCAGCCCCAGCATTTT
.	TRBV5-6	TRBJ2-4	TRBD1	CASSPLRQGGQYF	TGTGCCAGCAGCCCTCTACGACAGGGCGGTCAGTACTTC
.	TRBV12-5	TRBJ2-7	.	CASCVGGANEQYF	TGTGCTAGTTGTGTTGGGGGGGCCAACGAGCAGTACTTC
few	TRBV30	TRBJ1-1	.	CAWRGAGTEAFF	TGTGCCTGGAGGGGCGCGGGCACTGAAGCTTTCTTT
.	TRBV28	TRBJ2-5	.	CASSLEETQYF	TGTGCCAGCAGTTTGGAAGAGACCCAGTACTTC
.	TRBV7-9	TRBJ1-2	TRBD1	CASSSPEKGGREGGYGYTF	TGTGCCAGCAGCTCTCCCGAGAAAGGGGGCAGGGAAGGAGGCTATGGCTACACCTTC
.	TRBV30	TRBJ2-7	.	CAWSVGGRGTRVYF	TGTGCCTGGAGTGTGGGGGGCAGGGGAACGCGGGTTTACTTC
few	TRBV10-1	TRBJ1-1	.	CASSESAGNTEAFF	TGCGCCAGCAGTGAGTCTGCTGGGAACACTGAAGCTTTCTTT
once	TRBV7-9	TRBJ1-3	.	CASSLSGGHSGNTIYF	TGTGCCAGCAGCTTATCGGGGGGCCACTCTGGAAACACCATATATTTT
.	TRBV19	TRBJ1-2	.	CASKIGGPNYGYTF	TGTGCCAGTAAAATCGGGGGGCCTAACTATGGCTACACCTTC
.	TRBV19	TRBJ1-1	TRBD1	CASSGQGRLMNTEAFF	TGTGCCAGTAGCGGACAGGGTCGCTTGATGAACACTGAAGCTTTCTTT
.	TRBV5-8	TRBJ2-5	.	CASSLVASGQYQETQYF	TGTGCCAGCAGCTTGGTGGCCAGCGGCCAGTACCAAGAGACCCAGTACTTC
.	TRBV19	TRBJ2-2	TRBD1	CASTRTGGTGELFF	TGTGCCAGTACCAGGACAGGGGGCACCGGGGAGCTGTTTTTT
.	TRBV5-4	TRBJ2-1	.	CASSRSSYNEQFF	TGTGCCAGCAGCCGGAGCTCCTACAATGAGCAGTTCTTC
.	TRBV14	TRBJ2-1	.	CASSQDSTVYNEQFF	TGTGCCAGCAGCCAAGACTCCACTGTCTACAATGAGCAGTTCTTC
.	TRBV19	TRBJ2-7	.	CASSSTRRTYEQYF	TGTGCCAGTAGCTCGACAAGACGAACCTACGAGCAGTACTTC
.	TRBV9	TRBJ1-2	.	CASSGRVYGYTF	TGTGCCAGCTCAGGGCGGGTCTATGGCTACACCTTC
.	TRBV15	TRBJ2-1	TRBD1	CATRGDRGYNEQFF	TGTGCCACGAGGGGGGACAGGGGTTACAATGAGCAGTTCTTC
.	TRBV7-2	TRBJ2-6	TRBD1	CASSSLGTGGSLGANVLTF	TGTGCCAGCAGCTCCCTCGGGACAGGTGGTTCGCTTGGGGCCAACGTCCTGACTTTC
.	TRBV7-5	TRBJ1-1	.	CARSLGTVTGTEAFF	TGTGCCAGAAGCTTAGGCACGGTCACCGGCACTGAAGCTTTCTTT
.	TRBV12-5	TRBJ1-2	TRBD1	CASGLVTGTVPWGGYTF	TGTGCTAGTGGTTTGGTGACCGGGACAGTCCCGTGGGGGGGCTACACCTTC
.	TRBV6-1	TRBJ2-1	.	CASSATVFYEQFF	TGTGCCAGCAGTGCGACAGTGTTCTATGAGCAGTTCTTC
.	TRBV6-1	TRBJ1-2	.	CASSEDGGGGYTF	TGTGCCAGCAGTGAAGACGGGGGTGGTGGCTACACCTTC
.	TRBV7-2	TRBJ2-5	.	CASSLGWRGQETQYF	TGTGCCAGCAGCCTCGGGTGGAGGGGGCAAGAGACCCAGTACTTC
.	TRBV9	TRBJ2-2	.	CASSVAPDNTGELFF	TGTGCCAGCAGCGTAGCCCCAGACAACACCGGGGAGCTGTTTTTT
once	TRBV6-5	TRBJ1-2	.	CASSVRDRNYGYTF	TGTGCCAGCAGTGTCCGGGACCGCAACTATGGCTACACCTTC
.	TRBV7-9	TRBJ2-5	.	CASSLDYPRHQETQYF	TGTGCCAGCAGCTTAGATTATCCAAGACACCAAGAGACCCAGTACTTC